This T cell receptor beta chain was found in a study of blood T cell repertoires in COVID-19. Study information: Specimens from acute and convalescent COVID-19 originated in the United States, Italy and Spain.

In the authors' methods: Amplified reference gene primers provided the basis for estimating nucleated cell counts. The data were produced by immunoSEQ multiplex PCR, yet TCRdb's version contains in-frame clones alone and is incomplete. V and J calls plus clone size are reproduced from that table; the DNA served to infer D and trimming. The sample holds around 68,000 clones, around 91% seen once. There are 13 residues in the CDR3. V was cut by 3 bases and J by 7 bases, with 11 bases left in between. Germline loops: CDR1 KGHDR, CDR2 SFDVKD. The genes are TRBV24-1 and TRBJ1-1, with unresolved D. Sequencing was done on a sample of peripheral blood. This clonotype was sampled from a man between 50 and 59 years old with acute or convalescent COVID-19. The CDR3 reads CATSDGFSGEAFF. Written as DNA, the CDR3 is TGTGCCACCAGTGATGGGTTCAGCGGTGAAGCTTTCTTT.